Below, 32 T cell receptor beta chains from the same sample are listed, as sequenced in a study of cytomegalovirus exposure and HLA in healthy donors. Primers for the PCR totalled 60 Vbeta and 13 Jbeta. Sequenced by immunoSEQ multiplex PCR; TCRdb stores in-frame clones only, minus some. The sample shows approximately 140,000 clones, roughly 82% of them seen only once. The sample comprised PBMCs. These receptor sequences come from a man in his late teens or twenties in good health and CMV-seropositive.

This rearrangement joins TRBV28 to TRBJ2-5; D is possibly TRBD1 (6 bases). Germline CDR1 and CDR2: MDHEN and SYDVKM. This CDR3 comprises 14 residues. V was pared by 7 bases and J by 0 bases, with 12 bases between. CDR3 protein: CASIPTGHQETQYF. CDR3 sequence (DNA): TGTGCCAGCATCCCTACAGGGCACCAAGAGACCCAGTACTTC.

The chain recombines TRBV2 with TRBJ2-1; 8 nucleotides agree with TRBD2. V was clipped by 0 bases and J by 3 bases; unmatched bases: 10. Germline V gene data show CDR1 as SNHLY and CDR2 as FYNNEI. The CDR3 has 18 residues. The CDR3 nucleotides read TGTGCCAGCAGTGAAGCCGGCGGGAGGACGAATTTCTACAATGAGCAGTTCTTC. Translation: CASSEAGGRTNFYNEQFF.

The chain links TRBV6-1 to TRBJ1-1; possibly TRBD1 for D (5 bases). Germline V gene sequence: CDR1 MNHNS, CDR2 SASEGT. The length of the CDR3 is 17 residues. V lost 1 base to trimming and J lost 4 bases, with 19 bases between them. Here the CDR3 reads CASSEEVRLGHGTEAFF. CDR3 coding DNA: TGTGCCAGCAGTGAAGAGGTCAGACTGGGGCATGGCACTGAAGCTTTCTTT.

The chain recombines TRBV6-6 with TRBJ2-7; the match to TRBD2 covers 11 bases. This CDR3 is built from 15 residues. The germline CDR1 and CDR2 sequences are MNHNY and SVGAGI (reference sequence). The junction had 4 bases not matched to a gene; V was cut back by 5 bases and J by 1 base. The CDR3 region has the DNA TGTGCCAGCAGTATGACTAGCGGGATTTCCTACGAGCAGTACTTC. Translating it yields CASSMTSGISYEQYF.

This clone was observed a single time. V usage is TRBV27 and J usage is TRBJ1-1, with no clear D. V gave up 4 bases and J gave up 8 bases, with 11 bases separating them. CDR3 length equals 12 residues. The V gene's germline CDR1 is MNHEY and CDR2 SMNVEV (reference sequence). This chain's CDR3 is CASSSRKLEAFF. In DNA form, the CDR3 reads TGTGCCAGCAGTTCAAGGAAACTAGAAGCTTTCTTT.

V gene TRBV19 combines with J gene TRBJ1-2; no definite D call. Per the germline V gene, CDR1 is LNHDA and CDR2 is SQIVND (reference sequence). The CDR3 sequence is 13 residues long. V lost 5 bases and J lost 8, with 15 bases in between. CDR3 amino acids: CASSVKRVSGYTF. In DNA, the CDR3 is TGTGCCAGTAGTGTCAAACGGGTCTCCGGCTACACCTTC.

This clone was seen once. V and J are TRBV19 and TRBJ2-7; 12 bases fit TRBD1. V gave up 6 bases and J gave up 6 bases; unmatched junction bases: 6. The CDR3 spans 14 residues. Germline V gene sequence: CDR1 LNHDA, CDR2 SQIVND (reference sequence). The CDR3 protein is CASRPGQGAGEQYF. CDR3 DNA sequence: TGTGCCAGTAGGCCGGGACAGGGGGCTGGCGAGCAGTACTTC.

This chain uses TRBV18 with TRBJ2-2; D is perhaps TRBD1 (5 bases). V was cut by 6 bases and J by 5 bases, with 7 bases left in between. The CDR3 is made up of 12 amino acids. Germline values: CDR1 KGHSH, CDR2 LQKENI. The chain's CDR3 is CASSQGTGELFF. The CDR3 DNA reads as TGTGCCAGCTCGCAGGGAACCGGGGAGCTGTTTTTT.

This clone was observed a handful of times. This chain joins TRBV28 and TRBJ1-1; D ambiguous. The CDR3 consists of 13 residues. Germline V gene sequence: CDR1 MDHEN, CDR2 SYDVKM. V dropped 6 bases and J dropped 4 bases, with 12 bases sitting between them. The CDR3 protein is CASSRPGFTEAFF. Here the CDR3 DNA reads TGTGCCAGCAGCCGCCCGGGGTTCACTGAAGCTTTCTTT.

The chain carries TRBV15 and TRBJ2-7, with D unclear. The CDR3 contains 16 residues. CDR1 is LNHNV and CDR2 is YYDKDF in the germline V gene (reference sequence). V lost 3 bases to trimming and J lost 2 bases, with 17 bases between them. Written as DNA, the CDR3 is TGTGCCACCAGCAGTTCCACCGGTCCCCGTCCCTACGAGCAGTACTTC. It translates to CATSSSTGPRPYEQYF.

The chain joins TRBV2 to TRBJ2-3; 9 positions match TRBD2. The germline CDR1 and CDR2 sequences are SNHLY and FYNNEI. The CDR3 has 17 amino acids. V lost 3 bases, J lost 2 bases, and 9 bases stayed unmatched. The CDR3 DNA reads as TGTGCCAGCAGTGATTGGAGTAGCGGGAGTTCCACAGATACGCAGTATTTT. Translated: CASSDWSSGSSTDTQYF.

The chain has TRBV28 and TRBJ1-2, with 8 bases that match TRBD1. This CDR3 is built from 16 residues. The J segment lost 1 base and the V segment lost 4 bases, leaving 8 bases of the junction unmatched. The germline gives CDR1 MDHEN, CDR2 SYDVKM. CDR3 protein: CASSYDRGRLNYGYTF. CDR3 nucleotides: TGTGCCAGCAGTTACGACAGGGGCCGCCTTAACTATGGCTACACCTTC.

The chain carries TRBV7-9 and TRBJ2-5, with D perhaps TRBD2 (6 bases). CDR3 size: 16 residues. Germline CDR1 SEHNR, CDR2 FQNEAQ (reference sequence). The V end was cut by 0 bases, the J end by 2 bases, with 13 bases between. Here the CDR3 reads CASSLAAGWDQETQYF. For the CDR3, the DNA is TGTGCCAGCAGCTTAGCGGCGGGGTGGGATCAAGAGACCCAGTACTTC.

The chain has TRBV11-1 and TRBJ1-1, with 9 positions matching TRBD1. The J segment lost 8 bases and the V segment lost 5 bases, leaving 12 bases of the junction unmatched. The germline V gene has CDR1 SGHAT and CDR2 FQDESV (reference sequence). This CDR3 is 15 amino acids long. CDR3 residues: CASSHLTYRGREAFF. DNA for the CDR3: TGTGCCAGCAGCCACCTTACATACAGGGGGCGGGAAGCTTTCTTT.

This chain uses TRBV7-6 with TRBJ2-3, with 7 bases aligning to TRBD2. V dropped 1 base and J dropped 6; count of bases not matched to a gene: 10. The CDR3 consists of 16 residues. CDR1 is SGHVS, CDR2 FNYEAQ, per germline. The CDR3 nucleotides are TGTGCCAGCAGCTTAGGTCAACTTTCGGGGGGTGATACGCAGTATTTT. It translates to CASSLGQLSGGDTQYF.

The gene calls are TRBV9 and TRBJ1-2; D gene ambiguous. This CDR3 region has 14 residues. Per germline, CDR1 SGDLS and CDR2 YYNGEE. Trimming shortened V by 0 bases and J by 8 bases, and 14 bases separated the two germline ends. CDR3 region: CASSVATGKGGYTF. In DNA, the CDR3 is TGTGCCAGCAGCGTAGCTACCGGGAAGGGCGGCTACACCTTC. The whole variable domain, filled in from reference TRBV9 and TRBJ1-2, reads DSGVTQTPKHLITATGQRVTLRCSPRSGDLSVYWYQQSLDQGLQFLIQYYNGEERAKGNILERFSAQQFPDLHSELNLSSLELGDSALYFCASSVATGKGGYTFGSGTRLTVV.

This clone was seen a handful of times. The chain is built from TRBV4-1 and TRBJ1-1; D remains ambiguous. The germline V gene has CDR1 MGHRA and CDR2 YSYEKL. V was shortened by 0 bases and J by 5 bases, with 10 bases between the two germline ends. CDR3 length equals 14 residues. The CDR3 coding sequence is TGCGCCAGCAGCCAAGAGGAGGGAGTTACTGAAGCTTTCTTT. Translation: CASSQEEGVTEAFF.

This clone appeared a few times. The CDR3 region is CASGASGYNEQFF. The CDR3 DNA reads as TGTGCCAGCGGGGCTAGCGGGTACAATGAGCAGTTCTTC. The chain uses TRBV19 and TRBJ2-1; TRBD2 agrees at 8 bases. V lost 9 bases to trimming and J lost 4 bases; unmatched junction nucleotides: 5. Germline V gives CDR1 LNHDA, CDR2 SQIVND (reference sequence). The CDR3 covers 13 residues.

This clone occurred once. This rearrangement joins TRBV18 to TRBJ1-1, with TRBD1 identical over 7 bases. This CDR3 region has 12 residues. Germline lookup yields CDR1 KGHSH and CDR2 LQKENI. V lost 5 bases to trimming and J lost 6 bases; unmatched junction nucleotides: 3. DNA for the CDR3: TGTGCCAGCTCAAGACAGGGATCTGAAGCTTTCTTT. As protein: CASSRQGSEAFF.

This chain uses TRBV6-5 with TRBJ1-1, with a weak D call TRBD1 (6 bases). With 5 bases removed from V and 4 bases from J, the gap between germline ends came to 17 bases. Per germline, CDR1 MNHEY and CDR2 SVGAGI. This CDR3 comprises 15 residues. The DNA of the CDR3 is TGTGCCAGCAGTGGAACACAGGGTAGGTCCACTGAAGCTTTCTTT. Protein: CASSGTQGRSTEAFF.

The genes are TRBV28 and TRBJ2-7, with 9 bases identical to TRBD1. The junction had 3 bases not matched to a gene; V was cut back by 6 bases and J by 3 bases. CDR3 length equals 13 residues. The germline V gene encodes CDR1 MDHEN and CDR2 SYDVKM. CDR3 nucleotides: TGTGCCAGCAGCGGGACAGGGTACTACGAGCAGTACTTC. This translates into CASSGTGYYEQYF.

V usage is TRBV2 and J usage is TRBJ2-1, with a weak D call TRBD2 (6 bases). CDR1 is SNHLY and CDR2 is FYNNEI in the germline V gene. The CDR3 covers 15 residues. V shed 1 base and J shed 7 bases, with 14 bases lying between them. The CDR3 region is CASSEEGGKGNEQFF. The CDR3 DNA follows: TGTGCCAGCAGTGAAGAGGGCGGGAAGGGGAATGAGCAGTTCTTC.

V and J are TRBV30 and TRBJ2-7, with a tentative D call TRBD1 (5 bases). Germline V gene data show CDR1 as GTSNPN and CDR2 as SVGIG (reference sequence). The CDR3 runs 14 residues. Trimming pared 4 bases from V and 5 bases from J, leaving 18 bases between. CDR3 sequence: CAWIRGLGSNEQYF. CDR3 in DNA: TGTGCCTGGATAAGGGGTCTGGGATCTAACGAGCAGTACTTC. The variable domain in full, with the rest retrieved from reference TRBV30 and TRBJ2-7, is SQTIHQWPATLVQPVGSPLSLECTVEGTSNPNLYWYRQAAGRGLQLLFYSVGIGQISSEVPQNLSASRPQDRQFILSSKKLLLSDSGFYLCAWIRGLGSNEQYFGPGTRLTVT.

V and J are TRBV19 and TRBJ2-7; 13 bases agree with TRBD2. The CDR3 extends over 15 amino acids. Trimming at V came to 3 bases and at J to 5 bases, leaving 4 bases not matched to a gene. CDR1 and CDR2 (germline): LNHDA, SQIVND (reference sequence). The CDR3 DNA follows: TGTGCCAGTAGTATTTCCGGGACTAGCGGGAACGAGCAGTACTTC. It codes for CASSISGTSGNEQYF.

This rearrangement joins TRBV5-1 to TRBJ1-2; no reliable D call. The CDR3 runs to 13 residues. V lost 0 bases, J lost 8 bases, and 11 bases lay in between. Germline values: CDR1 SGHRS, CDR2 YFSETQ. In DNA form, the CDR3 reads TGCGCCAGCAGCTTGGGCCTAGAGGAGGGCTACACCTTC. It specifies CASSLGLEEGYTF.

This clone came up once. V usage is TRBV29-1 and J usage is TRBJ2-3; TRBD2 matches 9 bases. Germline V gene lookup returns CDR1 SQVTM and CDR2 ANQGSEA. The CDR3 has 16 residues. The ends lost 2 bases at V and 2 bases at J; junction bases unmatched: 8. DNA of the CDR3: TGCAGCGTTGAATCTCGCCTAGCGGGGCACACAGATACGCAGTATTTT. Amino acids: CSVESRLAGHTDTQYF.

This rearrangement joins TRBV6-1 to TRBJ2-3; 10 positions agree with TRBD2. The CDR3 loop spans 16 amino acids. Germline CDR1 reads MNHNS; CDR2 reads SASEGT. Unmatched junction bases numbered 4, after V lost 4 bases and J lost 0 bases. CDR3 protein: CASSGGLAVSTDTQYF. DNA for the CDR3: TGTGCCAGCAGTGGAGGACTAGCGGTTAGCACAGATACGCAGTATTTT.

This clone occurred once. J is TRBJ2-3 and V is TRBV2, with 9 bases that match TRBD1. This CDR3 has 14 residues. Germline V CDR1 and CDR2: SNHLY, FYNNEI. With 5 bases clipped from V and 9 bases from J, the junction kept 9 bases outside the gene matches. In DNA form, the CDR3 reads TGTGCCAGCAGTTACGACCGGGACAGGGTCACGCAGTATTTT. Translating it yields CASSYDRDRVTQYF.

Notes on this clone: Sequence at one end of the junction differs from germline and may be a read error. The V gene is TRBV18, the J gene TRBJ2-3, with TRBD2 matching 12 bases. The CDR3 has 16 residues. Germline V gene sequence: CDR1 KGHSH, CDR2 LQKENI. CDR3 sequence reads: CASSLQTSGSRDTQYF. DNA for the CDR3: TGTGCCAGCTCACTACAGACTAGCGGGAGCAGAGATACGCAGTATTTT.

The rearrangement joins TRBV15 to TRBJ2-1; possibly TRBD2 for D (5 bases). This CDR3 region has 14 residues. Trimming left V 7 bases short and J 2 bases short, with 12 bases between. The germline gives CDR1 LNHNV, CDR2 YYDKDF (reference sequence). Written as DNA, the CDR3 is TGTGCCACCACTAGGACTTTTCCCTACAATGAGCAGTTCTTC. Its protein is CATTRTFPYNEQFF.

The chain couples TRBV10-1 to TRBJ2-7; TRBD2 aligns across 8 bases. Germline V gene data show CDR1 as WNHNN and CDR2 as SYGVQD (reference sequence). The CDR3 extends over 15 amino acids. V trimming: 1 base; J trimming: 2 bases; junction bases outside the gene matches: 4. CDR3 sequence (DNA): TGCGCCAGCAGTGAGTTGGTAGCGGGACCCTACGAGCAGTACTTC. Amino acids: CASSELVAGPYEQYF.

V and J are TRBV7-9 and TRBJ2-7; TRBD1 matches 7 bases. V was pared by 0 bases and J by 6 bases, with 8 bases of the junction left unmatched. Germline assignment: CDR1 SEHNR and CDR2 FQNEAQ (reference sequence). The CDR3 runs to 15 residues. This CDR3 reads CASSLAWTGSSEQYF. Here the CDR3 DNA reads TGTGCCAGCAGCTTAGCTTGGACAGGAAGTAGCGAGCAGTACTTC.